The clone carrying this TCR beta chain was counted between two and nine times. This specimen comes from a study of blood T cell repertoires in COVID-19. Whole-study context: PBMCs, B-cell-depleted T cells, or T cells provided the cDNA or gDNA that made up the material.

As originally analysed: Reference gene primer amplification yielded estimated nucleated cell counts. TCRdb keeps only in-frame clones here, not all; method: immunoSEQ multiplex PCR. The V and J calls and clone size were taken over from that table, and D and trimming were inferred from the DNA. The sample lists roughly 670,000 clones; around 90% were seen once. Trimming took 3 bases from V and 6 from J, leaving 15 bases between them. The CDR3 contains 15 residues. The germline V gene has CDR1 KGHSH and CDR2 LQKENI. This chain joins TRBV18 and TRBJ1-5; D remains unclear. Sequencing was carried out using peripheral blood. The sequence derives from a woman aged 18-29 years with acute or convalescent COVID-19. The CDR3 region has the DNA TGTGCCAGCTCACCGGGTCGCGGGGAGACTCAGCCCCAGCATTTT. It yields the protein CASSPGRGETQPQHF.